Each of the 15 T cell receptor beta chains below was sequenced from the same sample in a study of cytomegalovirus exposure and HLA in healthy donors. Here immunoSEQ multiplex PCR was the method, and the copy in TCRdb shows in-frame clones only, minus some. The sample comprises over 250,000 clones, approximately 86% of which are singletons, and 1% rests with the top ten. The sequenced sample consisted of PBMCs. The receptors stem from a woman in her late teens or twenties in good health and CMV-seronegative.

This chain links TRBV6-1 with TRBJ2-2; a weak D match, TRBD1 (6 bases). Germline assignment: CDR1 MNHNS and CDR2 SASEGT. The CDR3 consists of 15 residues. The ends were cut back, 5 bases at V and 4 bases at J, with 14 bases in the middle. The CDR3 nucleotides are TGTGCCAGCAGTCCGTCGGGACATTTCACCGGGGAGCTGTTTTTT. Amino acids: CASSPSGHFTGELFF.

The genes are TRBV6-6 and TRBJ2-7; weak D call: TRBD1 (5 bases). This CDR3 spans 14 amino acids. Germline V gene lookup returns CDR1 MNHNY and CDR2 SVGAGI (reference sequence). Trimming pared 2 bases from V and 6 bases from J, leaving 14 bases between. CDR3 nucleotide sequence: TGTGCCAGCAGTTACCCCGGTCCCCAGGGCGAGCAGTACTTC. Protein: CASSYPGPQGEQYF.

The rearrangement links TRBV6-5 to TRBJ1-2; D call uncertain. CDR3 size: 15 residues. Trimming stripped 0 bases from V and 4 bases from J, with 12 bases between. Germline-derived CDR1 and CDR2 are MNHEY and SVGAGI. The CDR3 sequence: CASSYSNPVLYGYTF. DNA for the CDR3: TGTGCCAGCAGTTACTCAAATCCAGTTCTCTATGGCTACACCTTC.

The J gene is TRBJ2-3, the V gene TRBV9; D is unresolved. Per germline, CDR1 SGDLS and CDR2 YYNGEE. The CDR3 runs 14 residues. Trimming stripped 0 bases from V and 2 bases from J, with 7 bases between. This chain's CDR3 is CASSVEATTDTQYF. DNA for the CDR3: TGTGCCAGCAGCGTAGAAGCGACCACAGATACGCAGTATTTT.

The V call is TRBV4-1, the J call TRBJ2-7, with a tentative D call TRBD2 (6 bases). The V gene's germline CDR1 is MGHRA and CDR2 YSYEKL. The CDR3 is made up of 18 amino acids. V lost 0 bases and J lost 3, with 21 bases in between. The CDR3 sequence is CASSQDKIQLEGDYEQYF. In DNA, the CDR3 is TGCGCCAGCAGCCAAGATAAAATCCAGCTGGAGGGAGACTACGAGCAGTACTTC.

This clone appeared a few times. The chain employs TRBV19 and TRBJ2-7; 12 bases line up with TRBD2. CDR3 length: 15 amino acids. With V trimmed by 5 bases and J by 5 bases, 7 bases remained unmatched. Germline CDR1 LNHDA, CDR2 SQIVND (reference sequence). The CDR3 nucleotides are TGTGCCAGTAGTGAGACTAGCGGGAGTGGGCACGAGCAGTACTTC. This codes for CASSETSGSGHEQYF.

The chain is built from TRBV5-6 and TRBJ2-5; TRBD2 matches 13 bases. This CDR3 spans 17 amino acids. Germline lookup yields CDR1 SGHDT and CDR2 YYEEEE. The ends lost 4 bases at V and 4 bases at J; junction bases unmatched: 10. As DNA, the CDR3 is TGTGCCAGCAGCCACGGACTAGCGGGAGAATGGGGAGAGACCCAGTACTTC. It translates to CASSHGLAGEWGETQYF.

The gene calls are TRBV4-1 and TRBJ2-7, with 10 bases identical to TRBD1. CDR1 and CDR2 (germline): MGHRA, YSYEKL. This CDR3 is 16 amino acids long. Germline trimming cut 0 bases from V and 6 bases from J; bases unmatched to any gene: 8. The CDR3 DNA is TGCGCCAGCAGCCAAGATGAGACAGGGGGCATCGGCGAGCAGTACTTC. Protein sequence: CASSQDETGGIGEQYF.

A single count supports this clone. CDR3 nucleotides: TGTGCCAGCTCACGGACAGGGGCATTGGTTCAGCCCCAGCATTTT. Its translation is CASSRTGALVQPQHF. The gene calls are TRBV18 and TRBJ1-5; 9 nucleotides match TRBD1. V was clipped by 4 bases and J by 6 bases; unmatched bases: 7. This CDR3 region has 15 residues. The germline V gene has CDR1 KGHSH and CDR2 LQKENI.

V is TRBV5-4 and J is TRBJ2-7; D gene ambiguous. The CDR3 has 14 residues. Trimming removed 2 bases at V and 4 bases at J, with 13 bases between. From germline, CDR1 is SGHNT and CDR2 YYREEE (reference sequence). This CDR3 is CASSFGYAYYEQYF. In DNA form, the CDR3 reads TGTGCCAGCAGCTTCGGGTATGCCTATTACGAGCAGTACTTC.

The J gene is TRBJ1-2, the V gene TRBV5-4; no clear D. CDR1 and CDR2 from the germline V gene are SGHNT and YYREEE (reference sequence). Deletions cut 0 bases from V and 6 bases from J, with 12 bases between. The CDR3 length is 14 residues. In DNA, the CDR3 is TGTGCCAGCAGCTTGGATAACGGGAATGATGGCTACACCTTC. Its protein is CASSLDNGNDGYTF.

The rearrangement joins TRBV18 to TRBJ2-7, with a weak D call TRBD1 (6 bases). From germline, CDR1 is KGHSH and CDR2 LQKENI. This CDR3 spans 13 amino acids. Trimming stripped 5 bases from V and 1 base from J, with 9 bases between. CDR3 coding DNA: TGTGCCAGCTCAGGACAGCCATCCTACGAGCAGTACTTC. Translation gives CASSGQPSYEQYF.

This sequence joins TRBV29-1 and TRBJ1-5, with TRBD1 identical over 7 bases. Germline assignment: CDR1 SQVTM and CDR2 ANQGSEA. Trimming removed 7 bases from V and 0 bases from J; junction bases left unmatched: 3. CDR3 size: 13 residues. CDR3 loop: CSAWDSSNQPQHF. The CDR3 DNA reads TGCAGCGCATGGGACAGTAGCAATCAGCCCCAGCATTTT. The full variable domain, in which reference TRBV29-1 and TRBJ1-5 provide the parts outside the CDR3, is SAVISQKPSRDICQRGTSLTIQCQVDSQVTMMFWYRQQPGQSLTLIATANQGSEATYESGFVIDKFPISRPNLTFSTLTVSNMSPEDSSIYLCSAWDSSNQPQHFGDGTRLSIL.

This clone is a singleton in its sample. The V gene is TRBV23-1, the J gene TRBJ2-7; maybe TRBD1 (5 bases). TRBV23-1 is filed as an ORF, its function uncertain. V lost 0 bases and J 0 bases, leaving 12 bases between the germline ends. The CDR3 has 16 amino acids. CDR3 sequence: CASSQSKGLNSYEQYF. In nucleotides, the CDR3 is TGCGCCAGCAGTCAATCAAAGGGGTTAAACTCCTACGAGCAGTACTTC.

The V and J genes are TRBV4-3 and TRBJ2-3; 11 nucleotides line up with TRBD1. This CDR3 is 17 amino acids long. Germline CDR1 reads LGHNA; CDR2 reads YSLEER. Losses at the gene ends were 0 bases for V and 7 bases for J; bases not matched to a gene: 9. In DNA, the CDR3 is TGCGCCAGCAGCCAAGATGCGGGGACAGGGGGTTTGAATACGCAGTATTTT. This gives the protein CASSQDAGTGGLNTQYF.